These 5 T cell receptor beta chains share one sample of origin, sequenced in a study of tissue T cells after allogeneic stem cell transplantation. Only in-frame clones appear in the TCRdb table, and some are missing; sequencing was by immunoSEQ multiplex PCR. Here the sample spans some 4,000 clones, roughly 50% being singletons. Time point indicated: mouse harvest day 7 after allogeneic transplant. Each mouse received 10^7 T-cell-depleted marrow cells plus 10^6 splenic CD5+ T cells by tail vein. The sample taken for sequencing was lymph node tissue. The receptors come from a female BALB/c mouse given C57BL/6 T cells with graft-versus-host disease after an allogeneic hematopoietic cell transplant.

For this clone: Gene names follow the mouse nomenclature. Read sequence stops 1 residue before the CDR3 end, and the germline J gene provides the missing end. This sequence joins TRBV31 and TRBJ2-1; D gene uncertain. Germline V gene sequence: CDR1 GKSSPN, CDR2 SITVG. The CDR3 is 13 residues long. V lost 2 bases to trimming and J lost 7 bases, with 12 bases between them. Incomplete CDR3 DNA: TGTGCCTGGAGTTCGGGAACGGGGGCTGAGCAGTTC. It yields the protein CAWSSGTGAEQF. The CDR3 in its entirety is CAWSSGTGAEQFF.

This clone is labeled large. Germline and genes: mouse. The read finishes 1 residue shy of the CDR3 end, and the germline J gene is used to complete it. The chain is built from TRBV3 and TRBJ2-7; 14 bases map to TRBD2. Germline CDR1 reads SNHLY; CDR2 reads FYNGKV (reference sequence). The junction had 4 bases not matched to a gene; V was cut back by 5 bases and J by 7 bases. The CDR3 is made up of 14 amino acids. CDR3 in amino acids: CASSTGLGGLEQYF. Partial CDR3 DNA: TGTGCCAGCAGCACGGGACTGGGGGGGCTCGAACAGTAC.

As regards this clone: Gene names refer to mouse genes. The read finishes 1 residue shy of the CDR3 end, and the germline J gene is used to complete it. The rearrangement joins TRBV19 to TRBJ2-1; TRBD2 is a possible D gene (6 bases). The V gene's germline CDR1 is FNHDT and CDR2 SITEND (reference sequence). This CDR3 has 13 amino acids. The germline V and J ends were trimmed by 2 bases and 3 bases, with 6 bases remaining between them. CDR3 DNA, as far as it was read: TGTGCCAGCAGTATGGGGGGCTATGCTGAGCAGTTC. It codes for CASSMGGYAEQF. The whole CDR3 sequence is CASSMGGYAEQFF.

Worth noting for this clone: The listed genes are named as in mouse. The CDR3 end lies 1 residue beyond the end of the read and is filled in from the germline J gene. The gene calls are TRBV26 and TRBJ2-4; no definite D call. Germline loops: CDR1 KGHPV, CDR2 FQNQEV (reference sequence). CDR3 length equals 14 residues. V was trimmed by 1 base and J by 1 base, leaving 6 bases between them. Partial CDR3 DNA: TGTGCCAGCAGTCTGTTCGGAGGTCAAAACACCTTGTAC. It encodes CASSLFGGQNTLY. The full CDR3 reads CASSLFGGQNTLYF.

A word on this clone: The germline and genes are mouse ones. CDR3 region: CASSSDRGSTGQLYF. The covered CDR3 bases are TGTGCCAGCAGTTCGGACAGGGGAAGCACCGGGCAGCTCTAC. This chain connects TRBV15 to TRBJ2-2, with 9 bases fitting TRBD1. The read falls 1 residue short of the CDR3 end, and the missing part is taken from the germline J gene. CDR3 size: 15 residues. Germline trimming cut 4 bases from V and 4 bases from J; bases unmatched to any gene: 4. Germline assignment: CDR1 SGHND and CDR2 FRSKSL.